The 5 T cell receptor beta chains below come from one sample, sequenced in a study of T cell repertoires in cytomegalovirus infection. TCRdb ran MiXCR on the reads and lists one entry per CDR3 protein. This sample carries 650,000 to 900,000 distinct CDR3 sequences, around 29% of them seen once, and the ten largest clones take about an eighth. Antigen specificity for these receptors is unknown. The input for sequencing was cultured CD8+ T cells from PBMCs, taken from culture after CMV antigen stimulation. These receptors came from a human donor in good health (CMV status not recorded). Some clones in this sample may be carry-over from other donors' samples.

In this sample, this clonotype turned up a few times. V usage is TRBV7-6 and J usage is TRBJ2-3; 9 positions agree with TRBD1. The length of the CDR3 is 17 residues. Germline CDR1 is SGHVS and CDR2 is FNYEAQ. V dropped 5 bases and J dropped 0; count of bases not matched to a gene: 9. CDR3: CASSAGQGWTSTDTQYF. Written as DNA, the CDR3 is TGTGCCAGCAGCGCTGGACAGGGGTGGACGAGCACAGATACGCAGTATTTT.

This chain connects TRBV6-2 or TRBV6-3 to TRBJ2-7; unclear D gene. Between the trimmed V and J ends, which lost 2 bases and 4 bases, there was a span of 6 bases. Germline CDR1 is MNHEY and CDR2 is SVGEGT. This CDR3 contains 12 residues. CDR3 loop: CASSYGPYEQYV. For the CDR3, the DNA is TGTGCCAGCAGTTACGGGCCATACGAGCAGTACGTC.

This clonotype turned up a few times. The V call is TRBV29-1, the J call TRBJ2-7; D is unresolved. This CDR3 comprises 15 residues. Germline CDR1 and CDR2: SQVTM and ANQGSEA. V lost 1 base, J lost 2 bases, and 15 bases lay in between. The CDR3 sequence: CSVEVAQLPTYEQYF. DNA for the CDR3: TGCAGCGTTGAAGTGGCACAGTTGCCTACCTACGAGCAGTACTTC.

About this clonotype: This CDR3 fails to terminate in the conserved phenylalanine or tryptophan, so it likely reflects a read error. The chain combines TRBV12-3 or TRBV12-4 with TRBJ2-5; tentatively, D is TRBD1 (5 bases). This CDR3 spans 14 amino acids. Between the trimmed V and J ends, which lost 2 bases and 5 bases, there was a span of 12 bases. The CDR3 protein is CASSLRGRTETQYL. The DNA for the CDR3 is TGTGCCAGCAGTTTAAGGGGTCGTACGGAGACCCAGTACCTC.

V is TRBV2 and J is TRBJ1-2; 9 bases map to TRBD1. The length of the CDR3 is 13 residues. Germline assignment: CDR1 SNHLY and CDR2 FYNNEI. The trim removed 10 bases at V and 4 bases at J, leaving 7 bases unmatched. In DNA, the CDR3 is TGTGCCACCTGGACAGGGGTTGGCTATGGCTACACCTTC. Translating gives CATWTGVGYGYTF. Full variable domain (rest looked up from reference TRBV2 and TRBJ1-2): EPEVTQTPSHQVTQMGQEVILRCVPISNHLYFYWYRQILGQKVEFLVSFYNNEISEKSEIFDDQFSVERPDGSNFTLKIRSTKLEDSAMYFCATWTGVGYGYTFGSGTRLTVV.